A single sample is the source of the 15 T cell receptor beta chains below, sequenced in a study of blood T cell repertoires in COVID-19. The data were produced by immunoSEQ multiplex PCR, yet TCRdb's version contains in-frame clones alone and is incomplete. The sample carries about 250,000 clones, around 88% recorded once. Sequencing was done on a sample of peripheral blood. The receptors were sampled from a woman aged 30 to 39 with COVID-19, enrolled during active disease.

V gene TRBV5-1 combines with J gene TRBJ1-2, with D unclear. In germline, CDR1 is SGHRS, CDR2 YFSETQ. Deletions cut 2 bases from V and 8 bases from J, with 19 bases between. This CDR3 spans 15 amino acids. CDR3 sequence reads: CASSLSQASSGGYTF. CDR3 in DNA: TGCGCCAGCAGCTTAAGCCAGGCATCATCGGGAGGCTACACCTTC.

J is TRBJ2-2 and V is TRBV2; maybe TRBD1 (6 bases). V shed 7 bases and J shed 2 bases, with 14 bases lying between them. Germline V gene sequence: CDR1 SNHLY, CDR2 FYNNEI. The CDR3 length is 15 residues. The CDR3 DNA follows: TGTGCCAGCAATTATGGGGGCATCAACACCGGGGAGCTGTTTTTT. It specifies CASNYGGINTGELFF. The full variable domain, in which reference TRBV2 and TRBJ2-2 provide the parts outside the CDR3, is EPEVTQTPSHQVTQMGQEVILRCVPISNHLYFYWYRQILGQKVEFLVSFYNNEISEKSEIFDDQFSVERPDGSNFTLKIRSTKLEDSAMYFCASNYGGINTGELFFGEGSRLTVL.

This clone is a singleton in its sample. The chain carries TRBV7-2 and TRBJ2-3; 11 bases are a match to TRBD2. The trim removed 1 base at V and 15 bases at J, leaving 12 bases unmatched. This CDR3 region has 15 residues. Germline assignment: CDR1 SGHTA and CDR2 FQGNSA. As DNA, the CDR3 is TGTGCCAGCAGCTTAGTTGTAAGCTCCCTAGCGGGAGGATATTTT. The encoded protein is CASSLVVSSLAGGYF.

The chain recombines TRBV9 with TRBJ1-4; 12 nucleotides align to TRBD1. Looked up from germline, CDR1 is SGDLS and CDR2 is YYNGEE. This CDR3 region has 15 residues. Trimming removed 5 bases from V and 6 bases from J; junction bases left unmatched: 5. Here the CDR3 reads CASSPRDRGHEKLFF. As DNA, the CDR3 is TGTGCCAGCAGTCCCCGGGACAGGGGGCATGAAAAACTGTTTTTT.

This chain connects TRBV19 to TRBJ2-7; the match to TRBD1 covers 10 bases. This CDR3 contains 16 residues. Germline-derived CDR1 and CDR2 are LNHDA and SQIVND (reference sequence). Trimming cost V 5 bases and J 4 bases; bases outside gene matches: 11. CDR3 coding DNA: TGTGCCAGTAGTGCCCCCCGGGACAGGGGAGGTTACGAGCAGTACTTC. Translating gives CASSAPRDRGGYEQYF.

The CDR3: CASSQGASRGTDTQYF. The CDR3 region has the DNA TGTGCCAGCAGCCAAGGCGCCTCCCGGGGTACAGATACGCAGTATTTT. This chain connects TRBV3-1 (or the pseudogene TRBV3-2) to TRBJ2-3; tentatively, D is TRBD2 (5 bases). Per the germline V gene, CDR1 is LGHDT and CDR2 is YNNKEL (reference sequence). V gave up 1 base and J gave up 3 bases, with 14 bases separating them. This CDR3 spans 16 amino acids.

This rearrangement joins TRBV6-2 or TRBV6-3 to TRBJ1-2; 10 bases are a match to TRBD1. Germline CDR1 MNHEY, CDR2 SVGEGT. The J segment lost 7 bases and the V segment lost 3 bases, leaving 5 bases of the junction unmatched. This CDR3 is 14 amino acids long. CDR3 nucleotide sequence: TGTGCCAGCAGTTATGGAGACAGGGGGCCTGGCTACACCTTC. This codes for CASSYGDRGPGYTF.

The J gene is TRBJ2-5, the V gene TRBV10-1; D is undetermined. V lost 6 bases and J 4 bases, leaving 12 bases between the germline ends. This CDR3 is 13 amino acids long. Germline V gives CDR1 WNHNN, CDR2 SYGVQD (reference sequence). In DNA form, the CDR3 reads TGCGCCAGCAGCGGTGGGCCTCGAGAGACCCAGTACTTC. Its protein is CASSGGPRETQYF.

V and J are TRBV11-2 and TRBJ1-3; D uncertain. V lost 1 base to trimming and J lost 2 bases, with 6 bases between them. The germline CDR1 and CDR2 sequences are SGHAT and FQNNGV. This CDR3 is 14 amino acids long. For the CDR3, the DNA is TGTGCCAGCAGCTTAGCGGGGACTGGAAACACCATATATTTT. Its translation is CASSLAGTGNTIYF.

Of note for this clone: One junction end disagrees with the germline gene, perhaps due to a read error. This sequence joins TRBV27 and TRBJ2-3; 10 nucleotides agree with TRBD2. CDR3 length: 12 amino acids. Per the germline V gene, CDR1 is MNHEY and CDR2 is SMNVEV (reference sequence). CDR3 in amino acids: CASSPQRGGLHF. Written as DNA, the CDR3 is TGTGCCAGCAGTCCCCAGCGGGGGGGCCTGCATTTT.

This clone turned up a few times. The V call is TRBV4-2, the J call TRBJ2-2; 7 nucleotides align to TRBD1. V lost 0 bases to trimming and J lost 5 bases; unmatched junction nucleotides: 0. CDR3 size: 14 residues. Germline loops: CDR1 LGHNA, CDR2 YNFKEQ. CDR3 sequence (DNA): TGTGCCAGCAGCCAAGAACAGGGGACCGGGGAGCTGTTTTTT. This codes for CASSQEQGTGELFF.

The genes are TRBV9 and TRBJ2-1; 10 nucleotides line up with TRBD2. The CDR3 length is 15 residues. The junction had 4 bases not matched to a gene; V was cut back by 0 bases and J by 7 bases. From germline, CDR1 is SGDLS and CDR2 YYNGEE. CDR3 coding DNA: TGTGCCAGCAGCGTAGACAGCGGGAGGGGGAATGAGCAGTTCTTC. Translating it yields CASSVDSGRGNEQFF.

The V and J genes are TRBV7-8 and TRBJ1-5, with no clear D. Germline CDR1 SGHVS, CDR2 FQNEAQ. The CDR3 runs to 13 residues. The V end lost 1 base, the J end lost 4 bases, and 5 bases lay between the germline ends. The DNA for the CDR3 is TGTGCCAGCAGCTTAGACGGGAATCAGCCCCAGCATTTT. Amino acid sequence: CASSLDGNQPQHF.

The V and J genes are TRBV21-1 and TRBJ1-2; the DNA was not compared with TRBD1, the D call given in the table. TRBV21-1 is a pseudogene locus. This CDR3 comprises 17 residues. CDR3 bases: TGTGCCAGCAATCCCGAGACAGGTACCCACTTGAACTATGGCTACACCTTC. Amino acid sequence: CASNPETGTHLNYGYTF.

The chain has TRBV11-2 and TRBJ2-5; no reliable D call. There are 12 residues in the CDR3. Germline CDR1 and CDR2: SGHAT and FQNNGV. V was trimmed by 1 base and J by 3 bases, leaving 3 bases between them. CDR3 residues: CASSLAKETQYF. The DNA of the CDR3 is TGTGCCAGCAGCTTAGCCAAAGAGACCCAGTACTTC. The entire variable domain, with the rest obtained from reference TRBV11-2 and TRBJ2-5, is as follows: EAGVAQSPRYKIIEKRQSVAFWCNPISGHATLYWYQQILGQGPKLLIQFQNNGVVDDSQLPKDRFSAERLKGVDSTLKIQPAKLEDSAVYLCASSLAKETQYFGPGTRLLVL.